This T cell receptor (beta chain) was recorded in a study of T cell changes during pregnancy in multiple sclerosis. This CDR3 is 12 amino acids long. Germline CDR1 and CDR2: MGHRA and YSYEKL. On this clone: An end of the junction does not agree with germline; a read error may underlie this.

Repertoires were generated with immunoSEQ multiplex PCR, while TCRdb's copy carries only in-frame clones and drops some. There are tens of thousands of clones in the sample; approximately 88% occur only once, and approximately 1.8% lies in the top ten. Specimen: peripheral blood, collected in the first trimester of pregnancy. This TCR was recovered from a female donor with multiple sclerosis, enrolled in a pregnancy study. The J gene is TRBJ1-2, the V gene TRBV4-1; 8 bases are shared with TRBD1. The chain's CDR3 is CASSQEQGALLF. CDR3 coding DNA: TGCGCCAGCAGCCAAGAGCAGGGGGCGCTGCTTTTC.